What follows are 14 T cell receptor beta chains derived from one specimen sequenced in a study of T cell changes during pregnancy in multiple sclerosis. The protocol was immunoSEQ multiplex PCR, while the TCRdb copy is restricted to in-frame clones and leaves out a portion. Among tens of thousands of clones listed, about nine tenths were seen once. The material sequenced was peripheral blood, taken after pregnancy. The receptors originated from a female donor in good health, enrolled as a control in a pregnancy study.

The chain couples TRBV10-1 to TRBJ1-1; 7 bases map to TRBD1. After removal of 5 bases from V and 0 bases from J, the junction contained 9 bases not matched to a gene. Germline V lookup: CDR1 WNHNN, CDR2 SYGVQD (reference sequence). This CDR3 comprises 16 residues. The DNA for the CDR3 is TGCGCCAGCAGTCCAATCTCAGGGGGTTTGAACACTGAAGCTTTCTTT. Translated: CASSPISGGLNTEAFF.

This clone was counted between two and nine times. The chain recombines TRBV2 with TRBJ1-5; D gene uncertain. Trimming removed 2 bases at V and 3 bases at J, with 8 bases between. The CDR3 totals 14 residues. The germline V gene has CDR1 SNHLY and CDR2 FYNNEI. The CDR3 is CASSEMSANQPQHF. The CDR3 coding sequence is TGTGCCAGCAGTGAAATGAGCGCCAATCAGCCCCAGCATTTT.

The rearrangement uses TRBV7-2 and TRBJ2-1; 9 bases map to TRBD1. CDR3 length equals 16 residues. V trimming: 4 bases; J trimming: 6 bases; junction bases outside the gene matches: 10. Germline-derived CDR1 and CDR2 are SGHTA and FQGNSA. CDR3 sequence (DNA): TGTGCCAGCAGCTCCCACCGGGACAGGGTAGTCAATGAGCAGTTCTTC. As protein: CASSSHRDRVVNEQFF.

The chain employs TRBV19 and TRBJ2-2; 7 bases match TRBD1. The CDR3 runs to 18 residues. V was clipped by 5 bases and J by 4 bases; unmatched bases: 16. The germline V gene encodes CDR1 LNHDA and CDR2 SQIVND (reference sequence). CDR3 DNA: TGTGCCAGTAGTGGATCAGCACAGGGGATCTCGGCCACCGGGGAGCTGTTTTTT. It codes for CASSGSAQGISATGELFF.

The rearrangement uses TRBV5-1 and TRBJ2-4; 7 bases fit TRBD2. The V and J ends lost 4 bases and 2 bases, in that order; junction bases with no gene match: 6. Per the germline V gene, CDR1 is SGHRS and CDR2 is YFSETQ. This CDR3 contains 15 residues. The CDR3 is CASSGGGGSKNIQYF. CDR3 nucleotides: TGCGCCAGCAGCGGGGGGGGAGGTTCCAAAAACATTCAGTACTTC.

This sequence joins TRBV18 and TRBJ2-7, with TRBD2 matching 11 bases. Germline V gene data show CDR1 as KGHSH and CDR2 as LQKENI. The trim removed 6 bases at V and 2 bases at J, leaving 6 bases unmatched. This CDR3 contains 15 residues. Here the CDR3 reads CASSAGLADPYEQYF. The CDR3 DNA sequence: TGTGCCAGCTCTGCGGGACTAGCGGACCCCTACGAGCAGTACTTC.

This clone was observed a single time. The chain carries TRBV6-5 and TRBJ2-1, with D uncertain. V was trimmed by 4 bases and J by 4 bases, leaving 14 bases between them. CDR3 size: 15 residues. Per germline, CDR1 MNHEY and CDR2 SVGAGI. The chain's CDR3 is CASSFSLNEYNEQFF. DNA of the CDR3: TGTGCCAGCAGTTTTAGTTTGAATGAATACAATGAGCAGTTCTTC.

As for this clone: Distinct nucleotide sequences in the sample also encode this CDR3. The rearrangement uses TRBV20-1 and TRBJ2-1, with D perhaps matching TRBD2 (6 bases). Trimming left V 6 bases short and J 4 bases short, with 7 bases between. CDR3 length equals 11 residues. The germline gives CDR1 DFQATT, CDR2 SNEGSKA (reference sequence). CDR3 region: CSAGTYNEQFF. CDR3 sequence (DNA): TGCAGTGCGGGGACTTACAATGAGCAGTTCTTC.

This chain joins TRBV14 and TRBJ1-3, with a possible D match to TRBD1 (5 bases). The CDR3 sequence is 15 residues long. V dropped 4 bases and J dropped 5 bases, with 15 bases sitting between them. CDR1 and CDR2 (germline): SGHDN, FVKESK. Written as DNA, the CDR3 is TGTGCCAGCAGCCTCCTCGGGGGTGTTAGAAACACCATATATTTT. Its protein product is CASSLLGGVRNTIYF.

This clone was recorded only once. The chain links TRBV7-2 to TRBJ2-3; 7 positions match TRBD2. Germline V CDR1 and CDR2: SGHTA, FQGNSA. This CDR3 spans 14 amino acids. V lost 5 bases and J lost 2; bases outside the gene matches: 4. The CDR3 DNA follows: TGTGCCAGCAGCCCGCGGGGGTTCACAGATACGCAGTATTTT. Residues: CASSPRGFTDTQYF.

This chain uses TRBV27 with TRBJ2-2; 12 bases line up with TRBD2. Germline V CDR1 and CDR2: MNHEY, SMNVEV (reference sequence). CDR3 length: 16 amino acids. V lost 5 bases, J lost 3 bases, and 4 bases stayed unmatched. The CDR3 coding sequence is TGTGCCAGCAGTGCACTAGCGGGGGGCTACACCGGGGAGCTGTTTTTT. Its protein product is CASSALAGGYTGELFF.

The genes are TRBV27 and TRBJ2-1, with TRBD2 matching 13 bases. This CDR3 spans 18 amino acids. Per germline, CDR1 MNHEY and CDR2 SMNVEV (reference sequence). The J segment lost 0 bases and the V segment lost 3 bases, leaving 5 bases of the junction unmatched. CDR3 in DNA: TGTGCCAGCAGTTTTGAACTAGCGGGAGGGAGCTCCTACAATGAGCAGTTCTTC. It translates to CASSFELAGGSSYNEQFF.

This chain connects TRBV6-5 to TRBJ2-3, with TRBD2 matching over 7 bases. CDR3 length: 16 amino acids. Trimming removed 2 bases from V and 4 bases from J; junction bases left unmatched: 9. The germline V gene encodes CDR1 MNHEY and CDR2 SVGAGI. The CDR3 sequence: CASSYAASGIADTQYF. The CDR3 DNA sequence: TGTGCCAGCAGTTACGCCGCCAGCGGGATCGCAGATACGCAGTATTTT.

The rearrangement joins TRBV27 to TRBJ1-6; a weak D match, TRBD1 (5 bases). Germline V lookup: CDR1 MNHEY, CDR2 SMNVEV (reference sequence). V shed 5 bases and J shed 11 bases, with 19 bases lying between them. The CDR3 is 15 residues long. The DNA for the CDR3 is TGTGCCAGCAGTCCTGGACCGGACATAACTACACCCCTCCACTTT. Its protein is CASSPGPDITTPLHF.